The 8 T cell receptor beta chains listed next were all sequenced from one sample in a study of early T cells in non-severe SARS-CoV-2 infection. TCRdb reanalysed the 5' RACE reads using MiXCR and keeps one entry per CDR3 protein. In the table there are fewer than 25,000 distinct CDR3 sequences, 3.5% to 4.5% of which are singletons. Sequencing was carried out using whole blood. These receptors were collected from an adult who was a healthcare worker with PCR-confirmed SARS-CoV-2 infection or an uninfected control (not recorded which).

At least ten counts were recorded for this clonotype. The CDR3, as DNA: TGTGCCAGCAGCTCTACCGGACTCCTTAACACTGAAGCTTTCTTT. Its protein is CASSSTGLLNTEAFF. The chain is built from TRBV5-4 and TRBJ1-1; D gene unclear. CDR1 is SGHNT and CDR2 is YYREEE in the germline V gene (reference sequence). The germline V and J ends were trimmed by 3 bases and 2 bases, with 14 bases remaining between them. CDR3 length: 15 residues.

This clonotype came up many times. The chain combines TRBV4-1 with TRBJ2-2; D gene ambiguous. The CDR3 runs to 18 residues. Germline V gives CDR1 MGHRA, CDR2 YSYEKL. V lost 1 base, J lost 6 bases, and 21 bases lay in between. The DNA of the CDR3 is TGCGCCAGCAGCCAAGCCCGAGGCCAGACGCTGTCGGCCGGGGAGCTGTTTTTT. Translated: CASSQARGQTLSAGELFF.

This clonotype was recorded many times. The rearrangement joins TRBV7-8 to TRBJ1-2; D remains ambiguous. Germline CDR1 reads SGHVS; CDR2 reads FQNEAQ. Trimming shortened V by 1 base and J by 8 bases, and 17 bases separated the two germline ends. CDR3 length: 15 amino acids. The CDR3, as DNA: TGTGCCAGCAGCTTAGGCGGCGGGCGGTTTGCGGGCTACACCTTC. Its protein product is CASSLGGGRFAGYTF.

This clonotype counts as medium-sized. The chain links TRBV9 to TRBJ1-4; TRBD1 matches 7 bases. The trim removed 7 bases at V and 6 bases at J, leaving 9 bases unmatched. Germline CDR1 SGDLS, CDR2 YYNGEE. The CDR3 length is 14 residues. The CDR3 sequence is CASAPPGTDEKLFF. Here the CDR3 DNA reads TGTGCCAGCGCCCCTCCCGGGACAGATGAAAAACTGTTTTTT.

At least ten counts were recorded for this clonotype. The rearrangement joins TRBV6-2 or TRBV6-3 to TRBJ2-2; D is possibly TRBD2 (7 bases). The CDR3 has 15 amino acids. Trimming took off 7 bases at V and 0 bases at J, with 12 bases between the two ends. The germline CDR1 and CDR2 sequences are MNHEY and SVGEGT. The CDR3 reads CASKTGGTNTGELFF. The CDR3 coding sequence is TGTGCCAGCAAAACGGGGGGCACGAACACCGGGGAGCTGTTTTTT.

This clonotype was seen a few times. J is TRBJ2-1 and V is TRBV29-1; unclear D gene. Germline V gives CDR1 SQVTM, CDR2 ANQGSEA. Trimming shortened V by 4 bases and J by 0 bases, and 13 bases separated the two germline ends. The CDR3 extends over 15 amino acids. The CDR3 region has the DNA TGCAGCGTTGCCCCCTGGGGTAGCTCCTACAATGAGCAGTTCTTC. It yields the protein CSVAPWGSSYNEQFF.

This clonotype occurred a few times. This chain uses TRBV12-3 or TRBV12-4 with TRBJ2-7; D not resolved. Between the trimmed V and J ends, which lost 3 bases and 5 bases, there was a span of 5 bases. The CDR3 is made up of 11 amino acids. This CDR3 reads CASSFGHEQYF. CDR3 nucleotide sequence: TGTGCCAGCAGTTTTGGCCACGAGCAGTACTTC.

The rearrangement links TRBV3-1 to TRBJ1-1; perhaps TRBD1 as D (6 bases). Germline V lookup: CDR1 LGHDT, CDR2 YNNKEL (reference sequence). The V end was cut by 6 bases, the J end by 1 base, with 9 bases between. The CDR3 consists of 13 residues. CDR3 bases: TGTGCCAGCAGGGACAGTACGAACACTGAAGCTTTCTTT. Protein sequence: CASRDSTNTEAFF.